This T cell receptor beta chain was found in a study of PD-1 blockade in classical Hodgkin lymphoma. Regarding this clone: The target antigen is unknown.

This CDR3 has 12 residues. The germline V gene encodes CDR1 SGHRS and CDR2 YFSETQ. The ends lost 4 bases at V and 10 bases at J; junction bases unmatched: 3. Patients all relapsed after autologous stem cell transplantation, and there was variation in brentuximab vedotin exposure. Findings and caveats of the study: Reported baseline diversity: healthy donors highest, relapsed/refractory patients lowest. By C4D1, diversity of CD4+ TCRs had risen significantly, whereas that of CD8+ TCRs had not.

The assay was immunoSEQ multiplex PCR, and TCRdb's table has in-frame clones only and misses some. The sample comprises over 15,000 clones, 86% of which are singletons, and approximately 14% rests with the top ten. The chain combines TRBV5-1 with TRBJ2-1, with 9 bases aligning to TRBD1. The material was peripheral blood mononuclear cells (PBMCs), obtained before the second cycle of nivolumab. The TCR comes from a human donor with classical Hodgkin lymphoma. The CDR3 reads CASSTGQGEQFF. CDR3 DNA sequence: TGCGCCAGCAGCACGGGACAGGGAGAGCAGTTCTTC.